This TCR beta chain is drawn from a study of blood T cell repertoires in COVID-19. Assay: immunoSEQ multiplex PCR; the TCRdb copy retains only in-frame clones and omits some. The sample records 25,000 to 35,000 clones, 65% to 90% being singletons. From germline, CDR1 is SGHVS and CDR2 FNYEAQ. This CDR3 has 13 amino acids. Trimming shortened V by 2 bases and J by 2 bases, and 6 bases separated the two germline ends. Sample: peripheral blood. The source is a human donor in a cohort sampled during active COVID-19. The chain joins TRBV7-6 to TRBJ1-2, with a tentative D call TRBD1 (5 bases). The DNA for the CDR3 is TGTGCCAGCAGCTTAAACAGGAACTATGGCTACACCTTC. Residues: CASSLNRNYGYTF.